Included here is one T cell receptor (beta chain) sequence, with context. Original data processing: Estimation of nucleated cell counts relied on the amplification of reference gene primers. TCRdb's table, derived via immunoSEQ multiplex PCR, lists solely in-frame clones and lacks some. The V and J calls and clone size were taken over from that table, and D and trimming were inferred from the DNA. The table includes 200,000 to 300,000 clones, around 88% detected once. The data were obtained in a study of blood T cell repertoires in COVID-19. The overall study: The origin of the acute and convalescent COVID-19 samples was the United States, Italy and Spain. T cells, B-cell-depleted T cells, or PBMCs supplied cDNA or gDNA.

Enrolled during active infection, Seattle patients were then followed longitudinally. The CDR3 is 13 amino acids. Trimming pared 7 bases from V and 1 base from J, leaving 10 bases between. Germline lookup yields CDR1 LNHDA and CDR2 SQIVND (reference sequence). This chain links TRBV19 with TRBJ1-1; TRBD1 might be the D (5 bases). The source material was peripheral blood. This clonotype was obtained from an elderly woman with COVID-19, enrolled during active disease. The CDR3 is CASMAQANTEAFF. CDR3 in DNA: TGTGCCAGTATGGCACAGGCGAACACTGAAGCTTTCTTT.